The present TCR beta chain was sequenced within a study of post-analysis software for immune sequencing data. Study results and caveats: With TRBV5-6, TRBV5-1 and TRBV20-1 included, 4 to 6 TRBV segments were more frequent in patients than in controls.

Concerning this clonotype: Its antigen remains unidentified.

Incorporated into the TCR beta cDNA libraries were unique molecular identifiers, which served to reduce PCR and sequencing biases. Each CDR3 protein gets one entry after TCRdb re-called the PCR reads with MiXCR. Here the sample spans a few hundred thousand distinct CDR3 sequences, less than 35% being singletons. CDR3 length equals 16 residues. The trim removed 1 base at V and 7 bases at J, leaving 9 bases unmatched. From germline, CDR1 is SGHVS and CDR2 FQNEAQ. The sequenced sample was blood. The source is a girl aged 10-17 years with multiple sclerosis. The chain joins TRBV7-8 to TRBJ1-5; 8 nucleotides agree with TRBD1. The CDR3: CASSLDRTGIGQPQHF. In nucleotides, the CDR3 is TGTGCCAGCAGCTTAGATCGGACAGGGATTGGACAGCCCCAGCATTTT.